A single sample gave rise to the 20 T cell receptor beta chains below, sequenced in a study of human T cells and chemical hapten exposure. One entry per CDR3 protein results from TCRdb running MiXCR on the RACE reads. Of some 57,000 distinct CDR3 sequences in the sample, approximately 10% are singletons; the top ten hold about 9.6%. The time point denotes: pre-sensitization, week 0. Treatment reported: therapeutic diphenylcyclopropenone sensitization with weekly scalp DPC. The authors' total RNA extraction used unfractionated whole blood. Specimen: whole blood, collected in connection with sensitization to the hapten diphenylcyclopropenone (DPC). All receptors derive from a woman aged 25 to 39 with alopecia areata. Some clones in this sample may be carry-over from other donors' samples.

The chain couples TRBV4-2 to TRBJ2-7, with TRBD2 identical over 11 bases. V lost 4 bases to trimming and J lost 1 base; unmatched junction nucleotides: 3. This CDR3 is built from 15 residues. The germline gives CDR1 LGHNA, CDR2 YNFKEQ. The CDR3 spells CASSPTSGDSYEQYF. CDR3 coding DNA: TGTGCCAGCAGCCCGACTAGCGGGGATTCCTACGAGCAGTACTTC.

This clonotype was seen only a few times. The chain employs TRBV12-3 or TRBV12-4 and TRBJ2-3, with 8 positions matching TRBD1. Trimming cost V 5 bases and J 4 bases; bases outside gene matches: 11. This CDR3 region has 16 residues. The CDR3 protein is CASSGTDRAVSDTQYF. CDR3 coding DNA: TGTGCCAGCAGTGGAACGGACAGGGCGGTTTCAGATACGCAGTATTTT.

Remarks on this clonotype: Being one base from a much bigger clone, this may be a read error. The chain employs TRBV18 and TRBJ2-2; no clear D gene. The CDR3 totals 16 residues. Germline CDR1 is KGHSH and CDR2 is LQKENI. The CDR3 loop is CASAPDPLAVTGELFF. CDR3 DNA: TGTGCCAGCGCACCAGATCCCTTAGCAGTCACCGGGGAGCTGTTTTTT.

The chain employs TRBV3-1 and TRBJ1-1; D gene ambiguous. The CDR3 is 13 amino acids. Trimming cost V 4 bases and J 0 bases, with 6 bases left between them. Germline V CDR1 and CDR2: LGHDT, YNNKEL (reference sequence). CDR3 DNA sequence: TGTGCCAGCAGCCTATCCATGAACACTGAAGCTTTCTTT. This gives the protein CASSLSMNTEAFF.

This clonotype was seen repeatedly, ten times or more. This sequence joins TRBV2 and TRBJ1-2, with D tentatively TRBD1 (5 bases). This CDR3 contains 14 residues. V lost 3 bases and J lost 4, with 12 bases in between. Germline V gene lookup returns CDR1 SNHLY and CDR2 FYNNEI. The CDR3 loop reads CASSDEGSGYGYTF. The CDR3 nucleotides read TGTGCCAGCAGTGACGAGGGGAGCGGCTATGGCTACACCTTC.

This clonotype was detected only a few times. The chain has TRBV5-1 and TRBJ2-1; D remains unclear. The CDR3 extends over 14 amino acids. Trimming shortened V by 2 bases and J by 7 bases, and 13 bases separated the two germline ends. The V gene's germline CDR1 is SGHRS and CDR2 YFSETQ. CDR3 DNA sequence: TGCGCCAGCAGCTTTACTGGTGGGAATAATGAGCAGTTCTTC. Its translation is CASSFTGGNNEQFF. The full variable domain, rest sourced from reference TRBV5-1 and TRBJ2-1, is KAGVTQTPRYLIKTRGQQVTLSCSPISGHRSVSWYQQTPGQGLQFLFEYFSETQRNKGNFPGRFSGRQFSNSRSEMNVSTLELGDSALYLCASSFTGGNNEQFFGPGTRLTVL.

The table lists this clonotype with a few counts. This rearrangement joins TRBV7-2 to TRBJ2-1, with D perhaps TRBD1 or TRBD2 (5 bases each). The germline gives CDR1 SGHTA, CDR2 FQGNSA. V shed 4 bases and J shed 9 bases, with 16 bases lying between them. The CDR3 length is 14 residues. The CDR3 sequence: CASSSELGGGEQFF. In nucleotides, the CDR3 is TGTGCCAGCAGCTCCGAGTTGGGTGGGGGTGAGCAGTTCTTC.

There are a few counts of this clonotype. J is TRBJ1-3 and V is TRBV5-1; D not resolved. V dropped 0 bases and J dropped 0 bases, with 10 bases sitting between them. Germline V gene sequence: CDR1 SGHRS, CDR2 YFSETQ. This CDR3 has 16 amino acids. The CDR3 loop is CASSLAPAYSGNTIYF. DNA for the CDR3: TGCGCCAGCAGCTTGGCCCCCGCTTACTCTGGAAACACCATATATTTT.

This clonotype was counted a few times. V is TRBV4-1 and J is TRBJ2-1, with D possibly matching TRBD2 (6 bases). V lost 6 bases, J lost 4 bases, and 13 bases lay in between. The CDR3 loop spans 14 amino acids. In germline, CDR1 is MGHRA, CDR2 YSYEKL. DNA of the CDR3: TGCGCCAGCAGAGAGAGCGGGTCTTACAATGAGCAGTTCTTC. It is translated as CASRESGSYNEQFF.

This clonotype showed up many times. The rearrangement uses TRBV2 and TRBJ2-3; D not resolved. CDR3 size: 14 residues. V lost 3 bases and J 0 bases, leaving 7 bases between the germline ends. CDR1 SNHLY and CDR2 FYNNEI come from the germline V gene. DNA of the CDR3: TGTGCCAGCAGTGATCTTTATAGCACAGATACGCAGTATTTT. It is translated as CASSDLYSTDTQYF. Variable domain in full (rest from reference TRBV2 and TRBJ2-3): EPEVTQTPSHQVTQMGQEVILRCVPISNHLYFYWYRQILGQKVEFLVSFYNNEISEKSEIFDDQFSVERPDGSNFTLKIRSTKLEDSAMYFCASSDLYSTDTQYFGPGTRLTVL.

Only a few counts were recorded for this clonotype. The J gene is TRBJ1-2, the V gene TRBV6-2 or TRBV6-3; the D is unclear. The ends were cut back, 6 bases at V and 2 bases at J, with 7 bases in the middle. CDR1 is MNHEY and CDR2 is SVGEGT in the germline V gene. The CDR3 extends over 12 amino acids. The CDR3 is CASSGLNYGYTF. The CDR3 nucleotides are TGTGCCAGCAGCGGCTTAAACTATGGCTACACCTTC.

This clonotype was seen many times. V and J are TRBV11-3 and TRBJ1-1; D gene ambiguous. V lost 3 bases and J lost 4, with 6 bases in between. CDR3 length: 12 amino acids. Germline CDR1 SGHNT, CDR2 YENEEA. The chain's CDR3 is CASSFSGTEAFF. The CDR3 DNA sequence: TGTGCCAGCAGCTTTTCGGGCACTGAAGCTTTCTTT.

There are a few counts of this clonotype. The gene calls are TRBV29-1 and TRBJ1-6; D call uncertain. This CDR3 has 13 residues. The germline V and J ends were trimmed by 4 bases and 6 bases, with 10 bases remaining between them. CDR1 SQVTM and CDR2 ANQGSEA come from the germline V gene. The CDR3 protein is CSVAGSINSPLHF. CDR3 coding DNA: TGCAGCGTTGCCGGGTCGATTAATTCACCCCTCCACTTT.

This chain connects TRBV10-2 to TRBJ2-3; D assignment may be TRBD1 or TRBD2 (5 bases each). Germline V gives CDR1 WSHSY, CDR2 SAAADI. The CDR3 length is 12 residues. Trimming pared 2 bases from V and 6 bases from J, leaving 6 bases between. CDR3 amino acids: CASSEEGDTQYF. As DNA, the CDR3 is TGCGCCAGCAGTGAGGAGGGGGATACGCAGTATTTT.

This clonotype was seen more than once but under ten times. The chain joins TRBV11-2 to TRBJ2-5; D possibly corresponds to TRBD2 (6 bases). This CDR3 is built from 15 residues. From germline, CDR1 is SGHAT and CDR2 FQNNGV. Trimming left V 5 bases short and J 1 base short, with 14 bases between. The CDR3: CASSPAGIRQETQYF. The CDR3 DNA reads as TGTGCCAGCAGCCCCGCGGGGATCCGCCAAGAGACCCAGTACTTC.

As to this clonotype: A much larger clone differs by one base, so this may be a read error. The CDR3 protein is CASSQDWLAGARSDTQYF. The CDR3 DNA follows: TGTGCCAGCAGCCAAGATTGGCTAGCGGGGGCCCGTTCGGATACGCAGTATTTT. This chain uses TRBV4-2 with TRBJ2-3, with TRBD2 matching over 10 bases. The trim removed 0 bases at V and 6 bases at J, leaving 12 bases unmatched. CDR1 is LGHNA and CDR2 is YNFKEQ in the germline V gene. The CDR3 length is 18 residues.

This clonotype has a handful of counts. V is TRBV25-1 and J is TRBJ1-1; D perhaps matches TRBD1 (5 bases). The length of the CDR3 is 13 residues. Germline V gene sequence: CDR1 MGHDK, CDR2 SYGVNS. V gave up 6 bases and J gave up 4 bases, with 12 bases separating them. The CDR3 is CASSTLRGTEAFF. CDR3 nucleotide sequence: TGTGCCAGCAGCACCTTAAGGGGCACTGAAGCTTTCTTT.

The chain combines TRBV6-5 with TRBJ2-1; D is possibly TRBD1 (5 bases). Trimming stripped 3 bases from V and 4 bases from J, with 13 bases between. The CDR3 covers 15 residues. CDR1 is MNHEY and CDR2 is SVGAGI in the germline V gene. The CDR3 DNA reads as TGTGCCAGCAGTTATAATGTCCAGGGTTACAATGAGCAGTTCTTC. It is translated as CASSYNVQGYNEQFF.

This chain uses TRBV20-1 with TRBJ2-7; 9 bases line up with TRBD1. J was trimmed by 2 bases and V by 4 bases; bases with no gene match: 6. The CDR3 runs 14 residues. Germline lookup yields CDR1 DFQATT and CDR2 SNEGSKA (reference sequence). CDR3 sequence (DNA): TGCAGTGCTACCCGGGACAGGGTCCCCTACGAGCAGTACTTC. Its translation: CSATRDRVPYEQYF.

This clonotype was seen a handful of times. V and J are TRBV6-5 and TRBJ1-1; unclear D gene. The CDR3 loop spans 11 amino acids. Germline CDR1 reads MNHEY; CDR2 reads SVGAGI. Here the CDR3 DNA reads TGTTTCACCCGGGGGAACACTGAAGCTTTCTTT. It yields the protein CFTRGNTEAFF.